This T cell receptor (beta chain) originates from a study of OX40 agonist ivuxolimab in advanced cancers. Study as a whole: Of mixed ages from roughly 23 to 80 and averaging 60 years, the group was 65% to 85% male.

Study observations and caveats: Antigen specificity remained undetermined for the expanded peripheral T cells. Averaged across samples, CD8+ T cells carried more expanded clones than CD4+ did.

TCRdb's table, derived via immunoSEQ multiplex PCR, lists solely in-frame clones and lacks some. The table lists about 83,000 clones, approximately 85% of them singletons. This CDR3 has 14 residues. Germline CDR1 SGHRS, CDR2 YFSETQ. With 0 bases removed from V and 3 bases from J, the gap between germline ends came to 9 bases. Note on this clone: Its specificity is unknown.

Sample: CD4+ or CD8+ T cells sorted from blood, taken in a trial of the OX40 agonist ivuxolimab. The chain recombines TRBV5-1 with TRBJ1-2; weak D call: TRBD1 (5 bases). This TCR came from an adult with an advanced solid tumor such as melanoma, head and neck, liver or kidney cancer. The chain's CDR3 is CASSLGGGDYGYTF. Written as DNA, the CDR3 is TGCGCCAGCAGCTTGGGTGGGGGGGACTATGGCTACACCTTC.